This entry is about one T cell receptor beta chain. This clonotype has just a few counts. Its antigen remains undetermined. Base qualities are not provided; no much larger clone lies one nucleotide away. Library prep was done by PCR. TCRdb records Illumina HiSeq 2500 as the sequencer. To normalize quantification of the TCRbeta repertoire, the TCR libraries were built with molecular barcoding that relied on unique molecular identifiers. TCRdb's own reprocessing of the public reads used fastp at Q25 and MiXCR and kept productive beta chains. CDR3 protein sequences are deduplicated, and each keeps its most common genes and DNA. This sample comprises 450,000 to 600,000 distinct CDR3 sequences, roughly 33% of them detected only once. Approximately 2.3% of the sample rests with the top ten. The germline V gene (reference sequence) yields LNHNV for CDR1 and YYDKDF for CDR2. Trimming takes 0 bases from V and 7 bases from J, and the germline ends sit 10 bases apart. The CDR3 numbers 14 residues from cysteine through phenylalanine. The kept DNA is CDR3 alone, 42 bases in frame from the first base.

The data belong to a study of T-cell reconstitution after alpha-beta-depleted transplantation in children listed by TCRdb under 2016. Study-wide context: The study quantitatively tracked T-cell immune reconstitution after TCRalphabeta/CD19-depleted allogeneic hematopoietic cell transplantation in children using TCR repertoire profiling.

The material sequenced was PBMCs from the stem cell graft donor, taken from the stem cell graft. In this chain, TRBV15 is recombined with TRBJ1-5; matching of 5 bases hints at TRBD1 as the D gene. This TCR was sampled from a human donor who donated a stem cell graft to a child with aplastic anemia. Here is the DNA: TGTGCCACCAGCAGAGATCGAGGGGACCAGCCCCAGCATTTT. The resulting protein is CATSRDRGDQPQHF.